This TCR beta chain was observed in a study of cytomegalovirus exposure and HLA in healthy donors. PCR primers comprised 60 Vbeta and 13 Jbeta primers. The repertoire was sequenced with immunoSEQ multiplex PCR; TCRdb's copy has only in-frame clones and lacks some. The profile shows 300,000 or so clones, approximately 85% of them singletons. Study observations and caveats: The study listed approximately 170 cytomegalovirus-associated TCR beta chains. Common viral pathogens were later found to be apparently linked to several of the most significant clusters.

CDR3 length: 11 residues. Germline loops: CDR1 MDHEN, CDR2 SYDVKM. Comments on this clone: What it binds is unknown. One end of the junction varies from germline; a read error may be responsible.

This chain joins TRBV28 and TRBJ1-1, with D possibly being TRBD1 (5 bases). This clonotype was obtained from a middle-aged woman in good health and CMV-seropositive. Sequences were obtained from PBMCs. The CDR3 protein is CASSPGTGAFF. The CDR3 DNA follows: TGTGCCAGCAGTCCCGGGACTGGAGCTTTCTTT.